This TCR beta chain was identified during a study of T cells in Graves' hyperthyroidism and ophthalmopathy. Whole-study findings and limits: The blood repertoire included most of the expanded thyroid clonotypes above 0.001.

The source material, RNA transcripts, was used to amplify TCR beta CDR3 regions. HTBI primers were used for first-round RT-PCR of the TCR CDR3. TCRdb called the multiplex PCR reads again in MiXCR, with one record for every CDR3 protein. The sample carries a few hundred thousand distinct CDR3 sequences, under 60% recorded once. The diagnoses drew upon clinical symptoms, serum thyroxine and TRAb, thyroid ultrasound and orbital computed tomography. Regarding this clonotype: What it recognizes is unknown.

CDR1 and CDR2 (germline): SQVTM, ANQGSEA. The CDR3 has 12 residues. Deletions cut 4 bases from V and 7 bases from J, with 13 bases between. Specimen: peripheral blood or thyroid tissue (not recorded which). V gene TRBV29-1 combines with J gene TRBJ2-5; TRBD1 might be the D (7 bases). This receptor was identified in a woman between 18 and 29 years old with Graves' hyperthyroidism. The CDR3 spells CSVVPQGGTQYF. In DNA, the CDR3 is TGCAGCGTTGTTCCGCAGGGGGGGACCCAGTACTTC.